This T cell receptor beta chain was found in a study of CD8 T cells in Susac syndrome. For the study at large: Blood was drawn from patients with Susac syndrome. At that point, they were therapy-naive, on corticosteroids, or on intravenous immunoglobulin alone.

The study's findings and limits: When the CD4+ T cell repertoires of patients with Susac syndrome were examined, they did not show any clonal expansion.

Points on this clonotype: Its antigen is undetermined.

Looked up from germline, CDR1 is MNHEY and CDR2 is SVGEGT. This CDR3 region has 13 residues. V gave up 8 bases and J gave up 1 base, with 11 bases separating them. With random hexamers, roughly 0.45 to 1 ug RNA was reverse transcribed. MiXCR, applied by TCRdb to the immunoSEQ multiplex PCR reads, yields one record per CDR3 protein. The table includes some 190,000 distinct CDR3 sequences, roughly 93% detected once. Sequenced material: CD4+ T cells from PBMCs. The chain has TRBV6-2 or TRBV6-3 and TRBJ2-5; D is unresolved. This sequence was found in a human donor with Susac syndrome. The chain's CDR3 is CASGWKTQETQYF. The CDR3 bases are TGTGCCAGCGGATGGAAAACCCAAGAGACCCAGTACTTC.